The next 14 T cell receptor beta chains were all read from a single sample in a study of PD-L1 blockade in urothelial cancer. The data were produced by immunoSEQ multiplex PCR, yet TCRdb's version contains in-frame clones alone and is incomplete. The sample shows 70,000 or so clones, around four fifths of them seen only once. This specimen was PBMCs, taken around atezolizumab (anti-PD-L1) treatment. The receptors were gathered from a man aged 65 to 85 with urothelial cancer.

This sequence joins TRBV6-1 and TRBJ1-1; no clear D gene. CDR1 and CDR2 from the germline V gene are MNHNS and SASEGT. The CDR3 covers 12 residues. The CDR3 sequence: CQGGGSNTEAFF. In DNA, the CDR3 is TGTCAAGGAGGCGGATCAAACACTGAAGCTTTCTTT.

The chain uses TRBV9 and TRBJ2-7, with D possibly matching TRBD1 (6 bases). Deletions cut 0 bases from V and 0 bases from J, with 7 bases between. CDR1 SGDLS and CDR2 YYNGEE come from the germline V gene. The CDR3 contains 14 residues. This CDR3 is CASSVGDTSYEQYF. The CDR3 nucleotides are TGTGCCAGCAGCGTAGGGGACACCTCCTACGAGCAGTACTTC.

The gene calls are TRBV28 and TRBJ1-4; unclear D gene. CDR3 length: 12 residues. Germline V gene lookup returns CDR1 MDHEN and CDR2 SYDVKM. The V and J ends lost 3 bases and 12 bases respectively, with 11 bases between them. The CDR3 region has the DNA TGTGCCAGCAGTTTCGGGTTGGGAGAACTGTTTTTT. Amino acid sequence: CASSFGLGELFF.

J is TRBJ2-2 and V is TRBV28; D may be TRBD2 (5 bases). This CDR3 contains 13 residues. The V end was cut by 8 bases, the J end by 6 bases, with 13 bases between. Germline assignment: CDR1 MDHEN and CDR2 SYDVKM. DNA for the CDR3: TGTGCCAGCGGCTCCGGGGTTTCCGGGGAGCTGTTTTTT. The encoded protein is CASGSGVSGELFF. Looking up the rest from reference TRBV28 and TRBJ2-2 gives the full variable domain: DVKVTQSSRYLVKRTGEKVFLECVQDMDHENMFWYRQDPGLGLRLIYFSYDVKMKEKGDIPEGYSVSREKKERFSLILESASTNQTSMYLCASGSGVSGELFFGEGSRLTVL.

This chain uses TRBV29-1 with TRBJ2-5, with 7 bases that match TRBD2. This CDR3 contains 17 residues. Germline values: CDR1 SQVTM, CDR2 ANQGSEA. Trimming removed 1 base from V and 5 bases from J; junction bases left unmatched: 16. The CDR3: CSVEVTSSRGRSETQYF. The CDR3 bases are TGCAGCGTTGAAGTGACCTCTAGCCGCGGGAGATCGGAGACCCAGTACTTC.

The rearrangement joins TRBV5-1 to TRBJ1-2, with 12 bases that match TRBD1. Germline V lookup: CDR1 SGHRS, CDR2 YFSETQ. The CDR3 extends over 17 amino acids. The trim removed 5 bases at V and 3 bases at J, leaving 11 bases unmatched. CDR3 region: CASRRGTGGYRDYGYTF. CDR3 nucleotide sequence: TGCGCCAGCAGACGTGGGACAGGGGGCTATCGAGACTATGGCTACACCTTC.

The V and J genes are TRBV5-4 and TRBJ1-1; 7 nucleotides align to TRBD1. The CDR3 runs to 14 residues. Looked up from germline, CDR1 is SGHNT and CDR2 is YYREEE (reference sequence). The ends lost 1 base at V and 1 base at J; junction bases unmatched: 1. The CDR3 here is CASSLRDRNTEAFF. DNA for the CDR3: TGTGCCAGCAGCTTGAGGGACAGGAACACTGAAGCTTTCTTT.

The CDR3 protein is CASSSRTGAVPEYGYTF. In DNA form, the CDR3 reads TGTGCCAGCAGCTCCCGGACAGGGGCCGTCCCCGAATATGGCTACACCTTC. V and J are TRBV7-2 and TRBJ1-2; 9 bases are a match to TRBD1. V shed 4 bases and J 5 bases; nucleotides not matched to a gene: 14. Germline CDR1 is SGHTA and CDR2 is FQGNSA. The CDR3 contains 17 residues.

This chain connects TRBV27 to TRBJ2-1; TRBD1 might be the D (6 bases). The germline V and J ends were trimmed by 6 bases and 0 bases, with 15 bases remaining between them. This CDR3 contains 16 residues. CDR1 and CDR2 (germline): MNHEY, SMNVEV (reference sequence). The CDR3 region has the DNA TGTGCCAGCAGACCTGGACAGTTGAGCTCCTACAATGAGCAGTTCTTC. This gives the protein CASRPGQLSSYNEQFF.

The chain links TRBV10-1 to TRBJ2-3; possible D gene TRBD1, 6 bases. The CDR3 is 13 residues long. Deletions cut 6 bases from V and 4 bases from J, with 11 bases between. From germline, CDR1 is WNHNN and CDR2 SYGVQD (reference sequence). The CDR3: CASSHGQSDTQYF. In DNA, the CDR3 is TGCGCCAGCAGCCACGGACAGTCAGATACGCAGTATTTT.

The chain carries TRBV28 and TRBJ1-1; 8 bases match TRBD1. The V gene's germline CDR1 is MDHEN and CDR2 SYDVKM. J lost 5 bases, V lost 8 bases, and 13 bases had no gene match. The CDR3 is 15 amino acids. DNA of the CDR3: TGTGCCAGCTCGCCCCGGCAGGGGGCCAGGACTGAAGCTTTCTTT. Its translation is CASSPRQGARTEAFF.

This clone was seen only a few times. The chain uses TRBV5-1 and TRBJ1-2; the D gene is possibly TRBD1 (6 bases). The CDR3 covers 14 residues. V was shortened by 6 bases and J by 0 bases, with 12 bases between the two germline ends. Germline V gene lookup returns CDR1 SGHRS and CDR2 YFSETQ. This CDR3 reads CASTRQVANYGYTF. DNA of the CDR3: TGCGCCAGCACAAGACAGGTTGCTAACTATGGCTACACCTTC.

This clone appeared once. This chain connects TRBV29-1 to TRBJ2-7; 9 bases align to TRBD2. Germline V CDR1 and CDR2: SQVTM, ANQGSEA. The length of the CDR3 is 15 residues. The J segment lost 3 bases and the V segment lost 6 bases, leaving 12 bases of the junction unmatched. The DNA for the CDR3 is TGCAGCGTCCTAATGGCGGGAGGGCCTTTCTACGAGCAGTACTTC. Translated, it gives CSVLMAGGPFYEQYF.

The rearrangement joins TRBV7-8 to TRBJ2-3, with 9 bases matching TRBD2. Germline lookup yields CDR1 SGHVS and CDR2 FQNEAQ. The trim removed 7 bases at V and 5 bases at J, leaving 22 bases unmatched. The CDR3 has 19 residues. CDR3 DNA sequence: TGTGCCAGCACCCTAACAAACCGACTAGCGGCCCTCCCCCGAGATACGCAGTATTTT. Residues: CASTLTNRLAALPRDTQYF.